The sequence of this T cell receptor beta chain was determined in a study of response to subunit inactivated influenza vaccine (dated by TCRdb to between 2017 and 2018). Regarding the research as a whole: The study used deep quantitative T cell receptor repertoire profiling to track responses to a trivalent subunit inactivated influenza vaccine. Findings and caveats that apply to the study as a whole: It was suggested by the authors that each seasonal influenza vaccination may recruit only a limited number of new T cells.

This clonotype was observed many times. Which antigen it targets is not known. Per-base qualities were not stored, and no clone one base away is much larger. The library relied on RT-PCR. The sequencer was an Illumina HiSeq 2500. Clones were called with MiXCR by TCRdb after fastp trimmed the public reads at Q25, and only in-frame beta chains were retained. Merged by CDR3 protein, the rows form single entries marked with the most common genes and DNA. The sample yields 500,000 to 600,000 distinct CDR3 sequences; 11% were counted once. Together, the top ten hold more than 9.5% of the sample. CDR1 and CDR2 (SQVTM, ANQGSEA) derive from the germline V gene. The CDR3 spans 13 residues, from the cysteine through the phenylalanine. CDR3 DNA is the only sequence kept; it has 39 bases, read in frame from the first base. V gives up 1 base and J gives up 5 bases, and the segment between their germline ends measures 11 bases.

Another study also made use of these data, one on T cells expressing NK-cell markers. The second study's authors report: 5'RACE template switching, by which a universal primer site and unique molecular identifiers were added, was used to make TCR beta cDNA libraries. TCR beta-chain repertoires were profiled in sorted CD3+CD56+NKG2C+, CD3+CD56+NKG2C- and CD3+CD56-NKG2C+ T-cell subsets from fewer than 10 donors. Seven of the eight sequenced donors were HCMV-seropositive and one was HCMV-seronegative. In several experiments an anti-gammadeltaTCR antibody was added to restrict sorting to alphabetaTCR-expressing T cells. In over 5 donors, the dominant CD3+CD56+NKG2C+ clonotypes were among the top 10 CD8+ clonotypes and accounted for about 1.0-7.0% of CD8+ T cells. Those dominant clonotypes were again the most abundant among CD3+CD56-NKG2C+ cells in several donors, at roughly 28.3-60.1%. Whether the expanded NKG2C-expressing T cell clones were specific for HCMV antigens was left unclear. All eight donors whose samples were sequenced were randomly selected healthy volunteers, three of them men and five women. HCMV-specific IgG was detected in serum with a commercial ELISA kit to determine HCMV serostatus. Peripheral blood mononuclear cells were isolated from blood by Ficoll density gradient centrifugation. For several donors, unsorted PBMC were also used to sequence bulk peripheral blood T-cell repertoires. cDNA synthesis was primed from the TCR beta constant segment and was followed by two successive PCR amplification steps. The libraries were sequenced on Illumina HiSeq 2000/2500, MiSeq or NextSeq, producing 2 x 150 bp reads. MIGEC was used to demultiplex reads and group reads by UMI, and MiTCR was used to assemble and quantify clonotypes. Only TCR cDNA sequences supported by at least two reads were kept to exclude erroneous sequences. Downstream repertoire analysis used the tcR package, and clonotypes were matched across fractions by CDR3 nucleotide sequence plus V segment. Antigen specificity was annotated against VDJdb with VDJmatch, allowing one amino acid substitution in CDR3.

The specimen was PBMCs from blood, collected on the day of vaccination. The clonotype was recovered from a man in his fifties or sixties who received an inactivated influenza vaccine. Donor details come from another sample of the same person, matched by shared clones. This chain is built from TRBV29-1 and TRBJ2-5; the D gene is perhaps TRBD2, from 5 matching bases. CDR3 protein: CSVEVQRRETQYF. The DNA is TGCAGCGTTGAAGTACAGCGGCGGGAGACCCAGTACTTC. Reference TRBV29-1 and TRBJ2-5 genes cover what lies past the CDR3, so the full variable domain is SAVISQKPSRDICQRGTSLTIQCQVDSQVTMMFWYRQQPGQSLTLIATANQGSEATYESGFVIDKFPISRPNLTFSTLTVSNMSPEDSSIYLCSVEVQRRETQYFGPGTRLLVL.